The 21 T cell receptor beta chains below all came from one sample that was sequenced in a study of T cells in Graves' hyperthyroidism and ophthalmopathy. TCR beta CDR3 regions were amplified from RNA transcripts. Using the HTBI primer set, a first-round RT-PCR was run on the TCR CDR3. Using its own MiXCR run on the multiplex PCR reads, TCRdb lists one record per CDR3 protein. There are a few hundred thousand distinct CDR3 sequences in the sample; 46% occur only once, and under 20% lies in the top ten. The sequencing input was peripheral blood or thyroid tissue (not recorded which). The receptors here all came from an adult woman with Graves' disease, either hyperthyroidism or ophthalmopathy (not recorded which).

This clonotype was detected many times. The chain couples TRBV2 to TRBJ1-2, with a tentative D call TRBD1 (6 bases). Trimming shortened V by 8 bases and J by 4 bases, and 11 bases separated the two germline ends. The CDR3 contains 12 residues. From germline, CDR1 is SNHLY and CDR2 FYNNEI. Here the CDR3 DNA reads TGTGCCAGCGGACAGACCCTCTATGGCTACACCTTC. Its translation is CASGQTLYGYTF.

CDR3: CASSLAGVGAEAFF. CDR3 DNA sequence: TGTGCCAGCAGCTTAGCCGGGGTGGGCGCTGAAGCTTTCTTT. This chain links TRBV7-6 with TRBJ1-1; D uncertain. V was pared by 0 bases and J by 6 bases, with 11 bases between. This CDR3 comprises 14 residues. Germline CDR1 and CDR2: SGHVS and FNYEAQ. Drawing the rest from reference TRBV7-6 and TRBJ1-1, the complete variable domain is GAGVSQSPRYKVTKRGQDVALRCDPISGHVSLYWYRQALGQGPEFLTYFNYEAQQDKSGLPNDRFSAERPEGSISTLTIQRTEQRDSAMYRCASSLAGVGAEAFFGQGTRLTVV.

The V call is TRBV12-3 or TRBV12-4, the J call TRBJ1-1; D not certain. This CDR3 has 13 amino acids. Trimming took 4 bases from V and 1 from J, leaving 7 bases between them. CDR3 bases: TGTGCCAGCAGTTCGAACGGGAACACTGAAGCTTTCTTT. Protein: CASSSNGNTEAFF.

V and J are TRBV6-4 and TRBJ2-2; 12 bases match TRBD1. The junction had 6 bases not matched to a gene; V was cut back by 2 bases and J by 5 bases. Germline-derived CDR1 and CDR2 are MRHNA and SNTAGT. This CDR3 comprises 17 residues. The CDR3, as DNA: TGTGCCAGCAGTGACGGGACAGGGGGCGTTATAACCGGGGAGCTGTTTTTT. Protein product: CASSDGTGGVITGELFF.

The rearrangement joins TRBV6-1 to TRBJ1-5; 7 bases map to TRBD1. Germline values: CDR1 MNHNS, CDR2 SASEGT. CDR3 length equals 16 residues. Germline trimming cut 2 bases from V and 4 bases from J; bases unmatched to any gene: 8. The CDR3 loop reads CASSEWGTVYNQPQHF. The CDR3 DNA reads as TGTGCCAGCAGTGAATGGGGGACAGTCTATAATCAGCCCCAGCATTTT.

The V call is TRBV24-1, the J call TRBJ2-7; the D gene is possibly TRBD1 (5 bases). Germline values: CDR1 KGHDR, CDR2 SFDVKD. Trimming stripped 4 bases from V and 2 bases from J, with 17 bases between. This CDR3 contains 16 residues. The CDR3 reads CATSDSGPVGAYEQYF. Here the CDR3 DNA reads TGTGCCACCAGTGACTCAGGACCGGTAGGGGCCTACGAGCAGTACTTC.

The gene calls are TRBV7-6 and TRBJ2-7; D unclear. The CDR3 covers 15 residues. Germline V lookup: CDR1 SGHVS, CDR2 FNYEAQ. Trimming pared 5 bases from V and 8 bases from J, leaving 22 bases between. CDR3 protein: CASSLGGRNQPQQYF. CDR3 bases: TGTGCCAGCAGCCTCGGCGGACGCAATCAGCCCCAGCAGTACTTC. Using reference TRBV7-6 and TRBJ2-7 for the parts outside the CDR3, the full variable domain is GAGVSQSPRYKVTKRGQDVALRCDPISGHVSLYWYRQALGQGPEFLTYFNYEAQQDKSGLPNDRFSAERPEGSISTLTIQRTEQRDSAMYRCASSLGGRNQPQQYFGPGTRLTVT.

Note on this clonotype: A much larger clone differs by one base, so this may be a read error. The gene calls are TRBV15 and TRBJ1-2; maybe TRBD1 (6 bases). CDR1 and CDR2 (germline): LNHNV, YYDKDF (reference sequence). The CDR3 length is 14 residues. Trimming removed 0 bases at V and 12 bases at J, with 17 bases between. CDR3 loop: CATSRDPQGGGHTF. As DNA, the CDR3 is TGTGCCACCAGCAGAGACCCACAGGGTGGAGGCCACACCTTC.

This clonotype came up many times. The chain has TRBV29-1 and TRBJ1-2, with no clear D. CDR1 is SQVTM, CDR2 ANQGSEA, per germline. This CDR3 region has 14 residues. The ends were cut back, 4 bases at V and 1 base at J, with 13 bases in the middle. CDR3 residues: CSVGKKGVNYGYTF. In DNA form, the CDR3 reads TGCAGCGTTGGGAAAAAGGGTGTTAACTATGGCTACACCTTC.

About this clonotype: Since the CDR3 does not end with the conserved phenylalanine or tryptophan, this likely comes from a read error. No DNA is shown, since the ends of the CDR3 on it are uncertain; the CDR3 is the one TCRdb lists. V gene TRBV2 combines with J gene TRBJ1-5; the DNA was not used to check the table's D call, TRBD1. The CDR3 adds up to 9 amino acids, both ends counted. Germline-derived CDR1 and CDR2 are SNHLY and FYNNEI. The CDR3 sequence is CASSEPTRV.

V gene TRBV25-1 combines with J gene TRBJ1-5; tentatively, D is TRBD1 (5 bases). V was trimmed by 3 bases and J by 2 bases, leaving 11 bases between them. In germline, CDR1 is MGHDK, CDR2 SYGVNS. This CDR3 has 15 residues. The CDR3 spells CASSDHRGGNQPQHF. The CDR3 DNA sequence: TGTGCCAGCAGTGACCACCGGGGGGGCAATCAGCCCCAGCATTTT.

This clonotype was seen at least ten times. This chain links TRBV12-3 or TRBV12-4 with TRBJ2-2; D may correspond to TRBD1 or TRBD2 (5 bases each). Trimming left V 7 bases short and J 7 bases short, with 10 bases between. The CDR3 is 12 amino acids. In DNA, the CDR3 is TGTGCCAGCACGGGGCCTGGCGGGGAGCTGTTTTTT. Protein: CASTGPGGELFF.

This clonotype has a single count. The chain employs TRBV5-1 and TRBJ2-7; 10 positions agree with TRBD1. The trim removed 4 bases at V and 5 bases at J, leaving 9 bases unmatched. The length of the CDR3 is 15 residues. Germline V lookup: CDR1 SGHRS, CDR2 YFSETQ. The CDR3 loop reads CASSAWGTGEHEQYF. CDR3 in DNA: TGCGCCAGCAGCGCCTGGGGGACAGGGGAACACGAGCAGTACTTC.

This clonotype was observed many times. The V and J genes are TRBV10-1 and TRBJ1-5, with 7 bases that match TRBD1. Trimming took 0 bases from V and 2 from J; bases not matched to a gene: 7. This CDR3 region has 17 residues. Germline lookup yields CDR1 WNHNN and CDR2 SYGVQD (reference sequence). The chain's CDR3 is CASSESRVDRGNQPQHF. CDR3 nucleotide sequence: TGCGCCAGCAGTGAGTCCCGAGTAGACAGGGGCAATCAGCCCCAGCATTTT.

This clonotype has at least ten counts. This chain links TRBV6-1 with TRBJ1-1, with a tentative D call TRBD1 (6 bases). The V gene lost 0 bases and the J gene lost 3 bases, with 14 bases spanning the gap. The CDR3 has 16 residues. CDR1 is MNHNS, CDR2 SASEGT, per germline. CDR3 nucleotide sequence: TGTGCCAGCAGTGAAGCGACAGGCCGGGGACACACTGAAGCTTTCTTT. Translation gives CASSEATGRGHTEAFF.

J is TRBJ2-5 and V is TRBV7-9; 7 bases are a match to TRBD1. The ends lost 5 bases at V and 4 bases at J; junction bases unmatched: 4. Germline V gene sequence: CDR1 SEHNR, CDR2 FQNEAQ (reference sequence). The CDR3 runs to 13 residues. The CDR3 sequence: CASSRDSRETQYF. The CDR3 coding sequence is TGTGCCAGCAGCCGGGACAGTCGAGAGACCCAGTACTTC.

This chain's CDR3 is CASSIDGTSGIYVLTF. The CDR3 coding sequence is TGTGCCAGTAGTATAGACGGGACTAGCGGGATCTACGTCCTGACTTTC. The J gene is TRBJ2-6, the V gene TRBV19; 13 bases match TRBD2. This CDR3 comprises 16 residues. The V segment lost 0 bases and the J segment 11 bases; nucleotides outside the gene matches: 4. Germline values: CDR1 LNHDA, CDR2 SQIVND (reference sequence).

This clonotype came up many times. This chain connects TRBV5-1 to TRBJ2-7, with 13 bases that match TRBD2. Trimming removed 3 bases from V and 6 bases from J; junction bases left unmatched: 6. The CDR3 is 15 amino acids. Germline-derived CDR1 and CDR2 are SGHRS and YFSETQ. CDR3 in amino acids: CASSYGLAGVSEQYF. In DNA, the CDR3 is TGCGCCAGCAGCTATGGACTAGCGGGAGTTTCCGAGCAGTACTTC.

This clonotype has a count of ten or more. V gene TRBV20-1 combines with J gene TRBJ2-7; 13 bases agree with TRBD2. This CDR3 contains 13 residues. Germline CDR1 DFQATT, CDR2 SNEGSKA (reference sequence). The junction had 7 bases not matched to a gene; V was cut back by 6 bases and J by 8 bases. The CDR3 sequence: CSALLAGGDKQYF. In nucleotides, the CDR3 is TGCAGTGCCTTACTAGCGGGAGGGGATAAGCAGTACTTC.

This clonotype has at least ten counts. V is TRBV7-2 and J is TRBJ1-1; no definite D call. Per the germline V gene, CDR1 is SGHTA and CDR2 is FQGNSA. CDR3 length equals 14 residues. Trimming removed 4 bases at V and 10 bases at J, with 19 bases between. Written as DNA, the CDR3 is TGTGCCAGCAGCTCTACACGATCCTTACCAGGAGCTTTCTTT. Translation: CASSSTRSLPGAFF.

A word on this clonotype: The conserved closing phenylalanine or tryptophan is absent in this CDR3, likely reflecting a read error. The limits of the CDR3 on the DNA are not certain, so only TCRdb's listed CDR3 is given. V gene TRBV5-1 combines with J gene TRBJ2-5; TRBD1 reflects the table's D call only, with no check against the DNA. Per the germline V gene, CDR1 is SGHRS and CDR2 is YFSETQ. The CDR3 is 9 residues long, ends included. The CDR3 sequence: CASSPDRNT.